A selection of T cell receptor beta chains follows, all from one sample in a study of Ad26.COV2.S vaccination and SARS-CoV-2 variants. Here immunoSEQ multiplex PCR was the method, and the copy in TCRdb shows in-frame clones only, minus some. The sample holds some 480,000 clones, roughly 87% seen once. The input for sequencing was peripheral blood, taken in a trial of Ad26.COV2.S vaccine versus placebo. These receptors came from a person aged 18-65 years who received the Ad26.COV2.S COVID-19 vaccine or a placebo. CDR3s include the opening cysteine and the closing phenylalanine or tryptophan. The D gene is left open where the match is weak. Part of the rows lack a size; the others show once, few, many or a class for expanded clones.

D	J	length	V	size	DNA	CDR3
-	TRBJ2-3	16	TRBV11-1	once	TGTGCCAGCAGTCATACAATCAGAGCGGTAGGAGATACGCAGTATTTT	CASSHTIRAVGDTQYF
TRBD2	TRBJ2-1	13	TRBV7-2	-	TGTGCCAGCAGCCCGCCAGCGGGAGTATCGCAGTTCTTC	CASSPPAGVSQFF
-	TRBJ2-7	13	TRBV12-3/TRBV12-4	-	TGTGCCAGCAGTGTGGTGGGGGTGTACGAGCAGTACTTC	CASSVVGVYEQYF
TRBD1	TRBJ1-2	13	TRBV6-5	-	TGTGCCAGCAGGGCCGGGACAGGGAGAGGCTACACCTTC	CASRAGTGRGYTF
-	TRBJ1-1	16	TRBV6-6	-	TGTGCCAGCAGTCGACTGGGACACATACCGAACACTGAAGCTTTCTTT	CASSRLGHIPNTEAFF
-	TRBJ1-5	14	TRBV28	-	TGTGCCAGCAGTTTATTCGGGGGAAATCAGCCCCAGCATTTT	CASSLFGGNQPQHF
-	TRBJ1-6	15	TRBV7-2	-	TGTGCCAGCAGCTCCCCCGGGACAAGTAATTCACCCCTCCACTTT	CASSSPGTSNSPLHF
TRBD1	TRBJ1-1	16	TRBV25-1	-	TGTGCCAGCAGTGCCGACGACCCGACAGGGGCCACTGAAGCTTTCTTT	CASSADDPTGATEAFF
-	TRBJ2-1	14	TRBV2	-	TGTGCCAGCAGTGAACAAGGACCCCACAATGAGCAGTTCTTC	CASSEQGPHNEQFF
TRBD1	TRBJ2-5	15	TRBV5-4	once	TGTGCCAGCAGCCCCGCGGGGGGACAGGGGGAGACCCAGTACTTC	CASSPAGGQGETQYF
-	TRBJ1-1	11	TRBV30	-	TGTGCCTGGAGTACCGTAACTGAAGCTTTCTTT	CAWSTVTEAFF
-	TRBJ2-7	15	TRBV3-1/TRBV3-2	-	TGTGCCAGCAGCCTAAACTCGGGTGGTCCCTACGAGCAGTACTTC	CASSLNSGGPYEQYF
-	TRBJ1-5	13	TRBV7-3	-	TGTGCCAGCAGCTTAACAGGGGATCAGCCCCAGCATTTT	CASSLTGDQPQHF
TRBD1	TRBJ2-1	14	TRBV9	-	TGTGCCAGCAGCTACTTCGACAGGGACAATGAGCAGTTCTTC	CASSYFDRDNEQFF
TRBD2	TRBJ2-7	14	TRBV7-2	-	TGTGCCAGCAGCCTTTTAGCGGGACCGGACGAGCAGTACTTC	CASSLLAGPDEQYF
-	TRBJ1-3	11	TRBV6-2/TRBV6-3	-	TGTGCCAGCAGTTTGGGAAACACCATATATTTT	CASSLGNTIYF
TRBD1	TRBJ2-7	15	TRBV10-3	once	TGTGCCATCAGTGAGTCGACCGGACAGGGCTCCGAGCAGTACTTC	CAISESTGQGSEQYF
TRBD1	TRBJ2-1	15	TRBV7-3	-	TGTGCCAGCAGCTTATGGGGACAGGGCCTTGCTGAGCAGTTCTTC	CASSLWGQGLAEQFF
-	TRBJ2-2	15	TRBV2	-	TGTGCCAGCAGTGAAGAAATGCGGAACACCGGGGAGCTGTTTTTT	CASSEEMRNTGELFF
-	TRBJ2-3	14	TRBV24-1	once	TGTGCCACCAGTGAAACGACTAGCACAGATACGCAGTATTTT	CATSETTSTDTQYF
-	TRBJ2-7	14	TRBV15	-	TGTGCCACCAGCAGAGATCCTAGCAACTACGAGCAGTACTTC	CATSRDPSNYEQYF
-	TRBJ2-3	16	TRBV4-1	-	TGCGCCAGCAGCCAAGACCCGGGGGTGGGCACAGATACGCAGTATTTT	CASSQDPGVGTDTQYF
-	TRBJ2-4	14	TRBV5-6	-	TGTGCCAGCAGCTCGCCAGGGGCCCGGAACATTCAGTACTTC	CASSSPGARNIQYF
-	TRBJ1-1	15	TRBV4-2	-	TGTGCCAGCAGCCAAGATCCAGGGGCGTTCGCTGAAGCTTTCTTT	CASSQDPGAFAEAFF
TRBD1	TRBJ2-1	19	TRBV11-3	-	TGTGCCAGCAGCTTCGGTAGGGACAGGGGATACTCCCTTCGCAATGAGCAGTTCTTC	CASSFGRDRGYSLRNEQFF
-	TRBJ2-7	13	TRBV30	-	TGTGCCTGGAGTGTTCGGTTGAACTACGAGCAGTACTTC	CAWSVRLNYEQYF
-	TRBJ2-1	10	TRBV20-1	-	TGCAGTGCCGGAGACAATGAGCAGTTCTTC	CSAGDNEQFF
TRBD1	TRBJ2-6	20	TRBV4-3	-	TGCGCCAGCAGCCGCTTCTACTTCCAGACAGGGGGCACTGGGGCCAACGTCCTGACTTTC	CASSRFYFQTGGTGANVLTF
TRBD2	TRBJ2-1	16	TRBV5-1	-	TGCGCCAGCAGCTTCGGAGCGGGAGGGCTTGTCTATGAGCAGTTCTTC	CASSFGAGGLVYEQFF
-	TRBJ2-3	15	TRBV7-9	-	TGTGCCAGCAGCTTATCATGGGGGCAAAGGGATACGCAGTATTTT	CASSLSWGQRDTQYF
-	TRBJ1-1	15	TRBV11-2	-	TGTGCCAGCAGCTCAGGGGTTTTGGGGGGCACTGAAGCTTTCTTT	CASSSGVLGGTEAFF
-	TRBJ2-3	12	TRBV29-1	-	TGCAGCGCCGACGAGGGAATAGATACGCAGTATTTT	CSADEGIDTQYF
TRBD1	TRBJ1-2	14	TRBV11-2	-	TGTGCCAGCAGCTTTGGAACAGGGGGTACAGGCTACACCTTC	CASSFGTGGTGYTF
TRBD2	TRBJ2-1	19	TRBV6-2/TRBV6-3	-	TGTGCCAGCAGTTACTCGAGGCTAGCGGGAGGGCCGGTGCTGGATGAGCAGTTCTTC	CASSYSRLAGGPVLDEQFF
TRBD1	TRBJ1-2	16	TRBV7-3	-	TGTGCCAGCAGCTTAGGGAGGACAGGGGGCGACTATGGCTACACCTTC	CASSLGRTGGDYGYTF
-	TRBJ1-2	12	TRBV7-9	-	TGTGCCAGCAGTATAGAGGGCTATGGCTACACCTTC	CASSIEGYGYTF
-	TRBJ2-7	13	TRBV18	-	TGTGCCAGCTCACCACGTATCGGCTACGAGCAGTACTTC	CASSPRIGYEQYF
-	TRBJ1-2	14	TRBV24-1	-	TGTGCCACCAGTGACGTGACAGGTCGGGATGGCTACACCTTC	CATSDVTGRDGYTF
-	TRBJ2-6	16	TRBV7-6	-	TGTGCCAGCAGCTTCCTCCGAAGCTCTGGGGCCAACGTCCTGACTTTC	CASSFLRSSGANVLTF
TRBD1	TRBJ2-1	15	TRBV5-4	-	TGTGCCAGCAGCTTGTTCGGCAGGGGGCCGGTTGAGCAGTTCTTC	CASSLFGRGPVEQFF
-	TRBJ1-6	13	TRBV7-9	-	TGTGCCAGCAGCCCCGGGAACGATTCACCCCTCCACTTT	CASSPGNDSPLHF
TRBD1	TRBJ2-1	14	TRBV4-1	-	TGCGCCAGCAGCTCCGGGACAGGATACAATGAGCAGTTCTTC	CASSSGTGYNEQFF
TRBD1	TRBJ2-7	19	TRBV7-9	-	TGTGCCAGCAGCTCCCGTAGGTTGGGACAGGGGGGAGGCTCCTACGAGCAGTACTTC	CASSSRRLGQGGGSYEQYF
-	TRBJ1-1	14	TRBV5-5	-	TGTGCCAGCAGCGGCGACCTGGGGTGGACTGAAGCTTTCTTT	CASSGDLGWTEAFF
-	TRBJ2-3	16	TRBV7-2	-	TGTGCCAGCAGCCCGACACTATGGCGGGAAACAGATACGCAGTATTTT	CASSPTLWRETDTQYF
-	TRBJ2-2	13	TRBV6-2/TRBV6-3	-	TGTGCCAGCAGTCAAAAGCTCCCCGGGGAGCTGTTTTTT	CASSQKLPGELFF
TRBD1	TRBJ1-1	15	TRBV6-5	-	TGTGCCAGCAGGAGGACAGGGGCGTTTGCCACTGAAGCTTTCTTT	CASRRTGAFATEAFF
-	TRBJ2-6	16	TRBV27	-	TGTGCCAGCAGTTTATGGCCGAGCTCTGGGGCCAACGTCCTGACTTTC	CASSLWPSSGANVLTF
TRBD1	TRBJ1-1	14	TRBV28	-	TGTGCCAGCAGTTTAAGTCAGGGGGCGGCTGAAGCTTTCTTT	CASSLSQGAAEAFF
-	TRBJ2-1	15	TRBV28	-	TGTGCCAGCAGTTTACGGAGAGGGAGCGGGAATGAGCAGTTCTTC	CASSLRRGSGNEQFF
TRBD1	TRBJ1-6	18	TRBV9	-	TGTGCCAGCAGCGTAGGTAGCGGGACAGGTTCCGATAATTCACCCCTCCACTTT	CASSVGSGTGSDNSPLHF
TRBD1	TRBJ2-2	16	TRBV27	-	TGTGCCAGCAGGACGGGACAGGGGGTTAGGACCGGGGAGCTGTTTTTT	CASRTGQGVRTGELFF
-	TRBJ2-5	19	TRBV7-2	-	TGTGCCAGCAGCTTATGGGATCGATGGTCCGGAGACATTGAAGAGACCCAGTACTTC	CASSLWDRWSGDIEETQYF